A selection of T cell receptor beta chains follows, all from one sample in a study of glioma-infiltrating T cells after dendritic cell vaccination. Data came from immunoSEQ multiplex PCR; TCRdb stores just in-frame clones and leaves some out. The data hold tens of thousands of clones, with over 70% observed a single time. The input for sequencing was blood, taken before dendritic cell vaccination. These receptors were taken from a human donor with glioblastoma. The CDR3 runs from the conserved cysteine through the conserved F or W. A D gene is named only where the DNA matches it firmly. Rows may omit the clone size; those that give it use once, few, many or a size class.

cdr3_length	clone_size	v_call	j_call	d_call	cdr3_aa	cdr3_nt
14	NA	TRBV7-7	TRBJ2-1	TRBD2	CASSRGLAYNEQFF	TGTGCTAGCAGCCGGGGACTAGCCTACAATGAGCAGTTCTTC
15	NA	TRBV5-1	TRBJ2-1	TRBD1	CASSLMLAGGNEQFF	TGCGCCAGCAGCTTGATGCTAGCAGGGGGCAATGAGCAGTTCTTC
14	once	TRBV6-1	TRBJ2-5	NA	CASSENYLGETQYF	TGTGCCAGCAGTGAGAACTACCTAGGAGAGACCCAGTACTTC
15	NA	TRBV27	TRBJ1-5	TRBD1	CASSLDRGGSQPQHF	TGTGCCAGCAGTCTAGACAGGGGAGGTTCTCAGCCCCAGCATTTT
13	NA	TRBV6-6	TRBJ1-1	NA	CASRGPWHTEAFF	TGTGCCAGCAGGGGGCCTTGGCACACTGAAGCTTTCTTT
15	NA	TRBV11-2	TRBJ1-4	NA	CASSYDRTTNEKLFF	TGTGCCAGCAGCTACGACAGGACAACTAATGAAAAACTGTTTTTT
12	once	TRBV7-8	TRBJ2-3	TRBD2	CASSPGTKTQYF	TGTGCCAGCAGCCCCGGGACTAAAACGCAGTATTTT
12	NA	TRBV7-2	TRBJ1-6	NA	CASSSSSSPLHF	TGTGCCAGCAGCTCCTCCTCCTCACCCCTCCACTTT
16	NA	TRBV27	TRBJ1-5	NA	CASSLSGAGSNQPQHF	TGTGCCAGCAGTTTATCAGGGGCTGGGAGCAATCAGCCCCAGCATTTT
16	NA	TRBV6-5	TRBJ2-7	TRBD1	CASSSSGTGILYEQYF	TGTGCCAGCAGTTCTTCCGGGACAGGGATCCTCTACGAGCAGTACTTC
19	NA	TRBV5-1	TRBJ1-1	NA	CASAGGLGSVVPPEAEAFF	TGCGCCAGCGCAGGAGGACTGGGCAGCGTCGTCCCCCCTGAGGCCGAAGCTTTCTTT
16	NA	TRBV5-4	TRBJ2-5	TRBD2	CASSFRLAGAGETQYF	TGTGCCAGCAGCTTTAGACTAGCGGGAGCGGGCGAGACCCAGTACTTC
15	NA	TRBV15	TRBJ1-4	NA	CATSRDFTGREKLFF	TGTGCCACCAGCAGAGATTTTACAGGGCGTGAAAAACTGTTTTTT
13	NA	TRBV27	TRBJ1-6	NA	CASSISEGSPLHF	TGTGCCAGCAGTATCTCCGAGGGCTCACCCCTCCACTTT
15	once	TRBV27	TRBJ2-5	NA	CASSSGHIRRETQYF	TGTGCCAGCAGTTCCGGACATATCCGCCGGGAGACCCAGTACTTC
16	NA	TRBV10-3	TRBJ1-6	NA	CAIRVGPTAINSPLHF	TGTGCCATCAGGGTGGGGCCGACGGCCATTAATTCCCCCCTCCACTTT
15	once	TRBV14	TRBJ2-7	TRBD1	CASSQVQGKSYEQYF	TGTGCCAGCAGCCAAGTACAGGGGAAATCCTACGAGCAGTACTTC
20	NA	TRBV5-1	TRBJ2-3	TRBD2	CASSLRAGTSGETRTDTQYF	TGCGCCAGCAGCTTGAGGGCCGGGACTAGCGGAGAAACTCGCACAGATACGCAGTATTTT
12	NA	TRBV18	TRBJ1-1	NA	CASSPETEEAFF	TGTGCCAGCTCACCAGAAACAGAGGAAGCTTTCTTT
15	NA	TRBV5-6	TRBJ2-3	NA	CASSLDTRGTDTQYF	TGTGCCAGCAGCTTGGACACCCGGGGCACAGATACGCAGTATTTT
13	once	TRBV6-1	TRBJ2-3	NA	CASREFGGGTQYF	TGTGCCAGTCGTGAATTCGGGGGTGGTACGCAGTATTTT
15	NA	TRBV30	TRBJ1-1	TRBD1	CAWSAGQGASTEAFF	TGTGCCTGGAGTGCGGGGCAGGGGGCAAGCACTGAAGCTTTCTTT
14	NA	TRBV30	TRBJ1-4	NA	CAWSRGGSNEKLFF	TGTGCCTGGAGTCGGGGGGGCTCTAATGAAAAACTGTTTTTT
15	NA	TRBV4-2	TRBJ2-3	NA	CASRVASEYTDTQYF	TGTGCCAGCCGGGTGGCTAGCGAATACACAGATACGCAGTATTTT
11	NA	TRBV6-1	TRBJ2-3	NA	CASSNTDTQYF	TGTGCCAGCAGCAACACAGATACGCAGTATTTT
17	NA	TRBV19	TRBJ2-2	NA	CASSISAGYLGTRELFF	TGTGCCAGTAGTATCTCCGCGGGGTACCTTGGCACCCGGGAGCTGTTTTTT
15	NA	TRBV5-1	TRBJ2-2	NA	CASNPGEVNTGELFF	TGCGCCAGCAACCCCGGGGAAGTAAACACCGGGGAGCTGTTTTTT
19	NA	TRBV6-1	TRBJ2-1	NA	CASSEAGEAGRISYNEQFF	TGTGCCAGCAGTGAAGCTGGGGAGGCGGGTAGGATATCCTACAATGAGCAGTTCTTC
15	NA	TRBV10-3	TRBJ1-5	NA	CAISDRGSSNQPQHF	TGTGCCATCAGTGACCGGGGGAGTAGCAATCAGCCCCAGCATTTT
16	NA	TRBV30	TRBJ2-1	NA	CAWSAGQMTSYNEQFF	TGTGCCTGGAGTGCTGGACAGATGACCTCCTACAATGAGCAGTTCTTC
13	NA	TRBV30	TRBJ2-5	NA	CALRDLPLETQYF	TGTGCCTTACGGGACTTACCTTTGGAGACCCAGTACTTC
12	few	TRBV6-9	TRBJ1-2	NA	CASSPGQHGYTF	TGTGCCAGCAGCCCGGGACAACATGGCTACACCTTC
12	NA	TRBV6-5	TRBJ1-2	NA	CASTKWGDGYTF	TGTGCCAGCACCAAGTGGGGAGATGGCTACACCTTC
14	NA	TRBV7-3	TRBJ2-1	NA	CASSLLGGVNEQFF	TGTGCCAGCAGCTTACTCGGCGGAGTAAATGAGCAGTTCTTC
15	NA	TRBV9	TRBJ2-3	NA	CASSLGGTSTDTQYF	TGTGCCAGCAGCTTAGGAGGGACAAGCACAGATACGCAGTATTTT
15	NA	TRBV19	TRBJ2-1	TRBD1	CASSAPGQTFFGQFF	TGTGCCAGTAGCGCTCCGGGACAGACCTTCTTCGGGCAGTTCTTC
14	NA	TRBV5-4	TRBJ2-5	NA	CASSLAGSGETQYF	TGTGCCAGCAGCTTGGCCGGGTCCGGGGAGACCCAGTACTTC
16	NA	TRBV7-9	TRBJ1-6	TRBD1	CASSLGTGSQNSPLHF	TGTGCCAGCAGCTTAGGGACAGGGTCGCAAAATTCACCCCTCCACTTT
12	few	TRBV11-2	TRBJ2-1	NA	CASSPQGNEQFF	TGTGCCAGCAGCCCGCAGGGAAATGAGCAGTTCTTC
15	few	TRBV6-4	TRBJ2-3	TRBD2	CASSAGTSGGDTQYF	TGTGCCAGCAGTGCCGGGACTAGCGGGGGCGATACGCAGTATTTT
16	NA	TRBV9	TRBJ1-4	NA	CASSAYDGGAGEKLFF	TGTGCCAGCAGCGCCTACGATGGGGGGGCTGGCGAAAAACTGTTTTTT
19	NA	TRBV5-6	TRBJ2-6	NA	CARERTGNNPGLGANVLTF	TGTGCCAGAGAGAGAACAGGAAACAACCCAGGCCTTGGGGCCAACGTCCTGACTTTC
15	NA	TRBV5-1	TRBJ2-3	NA	CASSLGSQSTDTQYF	TGCGCCAGCAGCTTGGGCTCCCAGAGCACAGATACGCAGTATTTT
17	NA	TRBV18	TRBJ2-3	NA	CASSPTGYRVKRDTQYF	TGTGCCAGCTCACCAACAGGGTACAGGGTTAAAAGAGATACGCAGTATTTT
16	NA	TRBV25-1	TRBJ2-1	NA	CASSEWFGSSYNEQFF	TGTGCCAGCAGTGAATGGTTTGGGAGCTCCTACAATGAGCAGTTCTTC